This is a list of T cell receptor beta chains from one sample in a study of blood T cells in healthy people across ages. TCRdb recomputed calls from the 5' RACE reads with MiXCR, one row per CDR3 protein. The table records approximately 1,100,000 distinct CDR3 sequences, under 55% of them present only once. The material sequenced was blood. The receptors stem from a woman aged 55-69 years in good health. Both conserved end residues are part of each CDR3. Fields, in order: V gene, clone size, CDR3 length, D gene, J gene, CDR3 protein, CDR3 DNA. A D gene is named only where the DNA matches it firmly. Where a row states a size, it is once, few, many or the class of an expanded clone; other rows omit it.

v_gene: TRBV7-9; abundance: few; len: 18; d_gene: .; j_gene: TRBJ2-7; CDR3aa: CASGLPRNLLAISYEQYF; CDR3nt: TGTGCCAGCGGCTTACCCCGGAACCTACTAGCTATCTCCTACGAGCAGTACTTC
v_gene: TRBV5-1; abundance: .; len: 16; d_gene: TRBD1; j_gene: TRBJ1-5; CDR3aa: CASSPWTGISNQPQHF; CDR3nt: TGCGCCAGCAGCCCTTGGACAGGGATTAGCAATCAGCCCCAGCATTTT
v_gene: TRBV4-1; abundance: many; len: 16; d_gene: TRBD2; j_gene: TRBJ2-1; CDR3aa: CASSREGLAGANEQFF; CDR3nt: TGCGCCAGCAGCCGAGAGGGGCTAGCGGGAGCAAATGAGCAGTTCTTC
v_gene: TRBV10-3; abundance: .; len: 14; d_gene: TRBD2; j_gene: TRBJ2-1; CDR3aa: CALAASGNLNEQFF; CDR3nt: TGTGCCCTGGCGGCTAGCGGGAATTTGAATGAGCAGTTCTTC
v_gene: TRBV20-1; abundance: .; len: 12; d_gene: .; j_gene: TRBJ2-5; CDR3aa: CSATLMLETQYF; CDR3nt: TGCAGTGCTACATTAATGCTGGAGACCCAGTACTTC
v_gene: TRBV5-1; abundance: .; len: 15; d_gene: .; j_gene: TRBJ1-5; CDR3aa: CASSPDSTRNQSQHF; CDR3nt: TGCGCCAGCAGTCCGGATTCTACGCGCAATCAGTCCCAGCATTTT
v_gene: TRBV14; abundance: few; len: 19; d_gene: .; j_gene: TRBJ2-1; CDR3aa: CASSQSHPGASRFYNEQFF; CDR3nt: TGTGCCAGCAGCCAAAGTCACCCCGGGGCTAGCCGCTTTTACAATGAGCAGTTCTTC
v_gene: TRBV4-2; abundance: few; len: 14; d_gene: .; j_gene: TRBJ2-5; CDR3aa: CASSQEDTTGTQYF; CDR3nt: TGTGCCAGCAGCCAGGAGGACACTACTGGGACCCAGTACTTC
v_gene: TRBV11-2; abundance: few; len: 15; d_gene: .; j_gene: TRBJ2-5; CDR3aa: CASSLEGGSYNEQYF; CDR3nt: TGTGCCAGCAGCTTAGAGGGGGGATCCTACAATGAGCAGTACTTC
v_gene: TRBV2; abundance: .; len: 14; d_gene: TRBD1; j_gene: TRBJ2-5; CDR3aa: CASSVEGAVETQYF; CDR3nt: TGTGCCAGCAGTGTCGAGGGGGCTGTTGAGACCCAGTACTTC
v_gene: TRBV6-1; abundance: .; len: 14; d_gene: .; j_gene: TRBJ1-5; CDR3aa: CASSRDISNQPQHF; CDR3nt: TGTGCCAGCAGCCGGGACATTAGCAATCAGCCCCAGCATTTT
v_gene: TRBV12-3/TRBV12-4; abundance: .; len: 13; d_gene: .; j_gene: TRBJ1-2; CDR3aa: CASSPGRYYGYTF; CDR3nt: TGTGCCAGCAGCCCGGGGCGTTACTATGGCTACACCTTC
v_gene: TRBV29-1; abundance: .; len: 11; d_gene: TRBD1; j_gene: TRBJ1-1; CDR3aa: CSGGQGTEAFF; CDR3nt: TGCAGCGGTGGACAGGGCACTGAAGCTTTCTTT
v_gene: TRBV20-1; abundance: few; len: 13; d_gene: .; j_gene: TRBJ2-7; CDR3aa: CSARVLDGYEQYF; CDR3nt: TGCAGTGCTAGAGTCCTGGACGGCTACGAGCAGTACTTC
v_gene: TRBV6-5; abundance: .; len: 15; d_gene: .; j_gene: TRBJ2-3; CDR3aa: CASSLPGSGTDTQYF; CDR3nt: TGTGCCAGCAGCCTTCCAGGGTCTGGTACAGATACGCAGTATTTT
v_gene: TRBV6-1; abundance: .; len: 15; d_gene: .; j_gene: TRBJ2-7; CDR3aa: CASITRGVLAAEQYF; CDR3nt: TGTGCCAGCATCACCAGGGGGGTGTTAGCTGCCGAGCAGTACTTC
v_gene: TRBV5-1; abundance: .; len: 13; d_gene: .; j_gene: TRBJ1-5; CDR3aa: CASSSGGTDTQHF; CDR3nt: TGCGCCAGCAGCTCGGGCGGCACAGATACGCAGCATTTT
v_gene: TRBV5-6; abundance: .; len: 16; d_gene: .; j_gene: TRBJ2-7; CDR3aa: CASSLEREAPYNEQYF; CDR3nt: TGTGCCAGCAGCTTGGAAAGGGAGGCCCCGTACAATGAGCAGTACTTC
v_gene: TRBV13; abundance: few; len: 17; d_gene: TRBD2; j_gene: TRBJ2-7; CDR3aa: CASSAASPLAGADEQYF; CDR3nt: TGTGCCAGCAGCGCTGCCTCTCCACTAGCGGGAGCTGACGAGCAGTACTTC
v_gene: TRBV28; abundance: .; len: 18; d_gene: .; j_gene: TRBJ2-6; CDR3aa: CASTPPGHSSSGANVLTF; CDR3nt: TGTGCCAGCACCCCACCGGGACACTCCTCCTCTGGGGCCAACGTCCTGACTTTC
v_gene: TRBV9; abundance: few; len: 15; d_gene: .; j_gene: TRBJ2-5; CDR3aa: CASSVGGRPVKTQYF; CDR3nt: TGTGCCAGCAGCGTAGGAGGCCGCCCGGTGAAGACCCAGTACTTC
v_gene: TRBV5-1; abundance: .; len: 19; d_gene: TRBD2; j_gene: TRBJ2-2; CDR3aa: CASSQNPGLAGVNTGELFF; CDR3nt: TGCGCCAGCAGCCAGAACCCGGGACTAGCGGGAGTGAACACCGGGGAGCTGTTTTTT
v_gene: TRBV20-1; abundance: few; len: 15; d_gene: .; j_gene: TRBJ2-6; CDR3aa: CSAPDARSGANVLTF; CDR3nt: TGCAGTGCTCCCGACGCCCGCTCTGGGGCCAACGTCCTGACTTTC
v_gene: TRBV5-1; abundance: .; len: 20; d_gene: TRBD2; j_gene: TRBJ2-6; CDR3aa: CASSLVAGRAVPPGANVLTF; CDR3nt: TGCGCCAGCAGCTTGGTGGCGGGGAGGGCCGTGCCCCCTGGGGCCAACGTCCTGACTTTC
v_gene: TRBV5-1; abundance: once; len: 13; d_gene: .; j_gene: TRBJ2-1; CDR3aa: CASSLTSRNEQFF; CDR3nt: TGCGCCAGCAGCTTGACTAGTCGGAATGAGCAGTTCTTC
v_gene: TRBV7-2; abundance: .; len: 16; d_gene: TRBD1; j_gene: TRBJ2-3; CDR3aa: CASSLRTGGMTDTQYF; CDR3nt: TGTGCCAGCAGCCTGCGGACAGGGGGGATGACAGATACGCAGTATTTT
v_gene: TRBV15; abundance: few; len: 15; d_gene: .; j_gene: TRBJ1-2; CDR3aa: CATSSGRGADYGYTF; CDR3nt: TGTGCCACCAGCAGTGGGAGAGGGGCGGACTATGGCTACACCTTC
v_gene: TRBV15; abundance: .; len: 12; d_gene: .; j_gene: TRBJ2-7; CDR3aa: CATSRGMDEQYF; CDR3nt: TGTGCCACCAGCAGAGGTATGGACGAGCAGTACTTC
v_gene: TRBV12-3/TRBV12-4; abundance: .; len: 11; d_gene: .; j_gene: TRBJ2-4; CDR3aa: CASSLRNIQYF; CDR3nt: TGTGCCAGCAGTTTAAGAAACATTCAGTACTTC
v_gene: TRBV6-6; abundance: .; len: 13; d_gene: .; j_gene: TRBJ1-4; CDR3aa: CASNTLGLGKLFF; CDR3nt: TGTGCCAGCAACACACTTGGCTTGGGGAAACTGTTTTTT
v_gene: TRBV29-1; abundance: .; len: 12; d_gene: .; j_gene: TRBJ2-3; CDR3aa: CSVEKYTDTQYF; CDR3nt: TGCAGCGTTGAAAAATACACAGATACGCAGTATTTT
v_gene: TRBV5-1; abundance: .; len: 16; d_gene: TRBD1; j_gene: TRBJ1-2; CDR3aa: CASSPEDRSTNYGYTF; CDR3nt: TGCGCCAGCAGCCCCGAGGACAGGTCGACTAACTATGGCTACACCTTC